The next 18 T cell receptor beta chains were all read from a single sample in a study of T cell changes during pregnancy in multiple sclerosis. Clones were read by immunoSEQ multiplex PCR, and TCRdb kept only the in-frame ones, dropping some. This sample has around 35,000 clones, with over 75% found just once. Sequenced here: CD8+ T cells from peripheral blood mononuclear cells, sampled before pregnancy. These receptors came from a female donor with multiple sclerosis, enrolled in a pregnancy study.

This clone was counted a few times. The chain couples TRBV27 to TRBJ2-7; 7 nucleotides align to TRBD2. Germline V CDR1 and CDR2: MNHEY, SMNVEV (reference sequence). With 2 bases clipped from V and 5 bases from J, the junction kept 3 bases outside the gene matches. CDR3 length: 13 amino acids. In nucleotides, the CDR3 is TGTGCCAGCAGTTTAGCCCGGGGGGACGAGCAGTACTTC. Amino acid sequence: CASSLARGDEQYF.

The chain uses TRBV15 and TRBJ1-5; D is uncertain. Germline values: CDR1 LNHNV, CDR2 YYDKDF (reference sequence). V was shortened by 3 bases and J by 7 bases, with 16 bases between the two germline ends. This CDR3 is built from 15 residues. The CDR3 DNA is TGTGCCACCAGCAGTCGGTCTGTGGGAGGACAGCCCCAGCATTTT. Protein sequence: CATSSRSVGGQPQHF.

Worth noting for this clone: This is likely a read error, given that the CDR3 carries no conserved phenylalanine or tryptophan at its end. CDR3 sequence (DNA): TGTGCCAGCAGCGTCCGGGACAGGGGTCTCGGTGGTGGCTACACCCTC. Amino acid sequence: CASSVRDRGLGGGYTL. V usage is TRBV9 and J usage is TRBJ1-2; TRBD1 aligns across 10 bases. Germline-derived CDR1 and CDR2 are SGDLS and YYNGEE. This CDR3 contains 16 residues. V gave up 2 bases and J gave up 7 bases; unmatched junction bases: 11.

The chain has TRBV6-1 and TRBJ2-1; D unresolved. The germline gives CDR1 MNHNS, CDR2 SASEGT. Trimming removed 3 bases at V and 3 bases at J, with 6 bases between. The length of the CDR3 is 13 residues. The CDR3 loop reads CASSDPYYNEQFF. The DNA for the CDR3 is TGTGCCAGCAGTGATCCCTACTACAATGAGCAGTTCTTC.

The chain combines TRBV7-6 with TRBJ2-1, with TRBD2 matching 15 bases. Germline-derived CDR1 and CDR2 are SGHVS and FNYEAQ. The V gene end was trimmed by 5 bases and the J gene end by 4 bases; junction bases not matched to a gene: 3. The CDR3 has 16 residues. This CDR3 reads CASSRGLAGGYNEQFF. DNA of the CDR3: TGTGCCAGCAGCCGGGGACTAGCGGGGGGTTACAATGAGCAGTTCTTC.

The rearrangement uses TRBV9 and TRBJ2-2, with 7 bases matching TRBD1. The CDR3 has 17 residues. V lost 1 base to trimming and J lost 4 bases; unmatched junction nucleotides: 10. CDR1 and CDR2 (germline): SGDLS, YYNGEE. CDR3 DNA: TGTGCCAGCAGCGTAAGATCCGGGACAGCTTTCACCGGGGAGCTGTTTTTT. Translated: CASSVRSGTAFTGELFF. The variable domain in full, with the rest retrieved from reference TRBV9 and TRBJ2-2, is DSGVTQTPKHLITATGQRVTLRCSPRSGDLSVYWYQQSLDQGLQFLIQYYNGEERAKGNILERFSAQQFPDLHSELNLSSLELGDSALYFCASSVRSGTAFTGELFFGEGSRLTVL.

The rearrangement links TRBV2 to TRBJ2-7; TRBD1 agrees at 7 bases. The ends lost 3 bases at V and 3 bases at J; junction bases unmatched: 11. Looked up from germline, CDR1 is SNHLY and CDR2 is FYNNEI. CDR3 length: 16 residues. The CDR3 loop reads CASSETGLYLGYEQYF. CDR3 sequence (DNA): TGTGCCAGCAGTGAGACAGGGCTGTATTTGGGCTACGAGCAGTACTTC.

The gene calls are TRBV4-1 and TRBJ2-7; TRBD2 is a possible D gene (7 bases). The CDR3 contains 13 residues. CDR1 and CDR2 (germline): MGHRA, YSYEKL. The V and J ends lost 5 bases and 5 bases respectively, with 13 bases between them. The CDR3 here is CASSSGEGDEQYF. CDR3 in DNA: TGCGCCAGCAGCTCAGGGGAGGGCGACGAGCAGTACTTC.

The chain recombines TRBV5-5 with TRBJ2-5; no clear D gene. From germline, CDR1 is SGHKS and CDR2 YYEKEE (reference sequence). The ends were cut back, 4 bases at V and 5 bases at J, with 9 bases in the middle. The CDR3 is made up of 12 amino acids. CDR3 sequence (DNA): TGTGCCAGCAGCGATACGCGGGAGACCCAGTACTTC. Encoded protein: CASSDTRETQYF.

This clone was detected once. The chain is built from TRBV7-9 and TRBJ2-1, with 11 bases aligning to TRBD2. V lost 5 bases to trimming and J lost 6 bases; unmatched junction nucleotides: 9. Germline V gives CDR1 SEHNR, CDR2 FQNEAQ (reference sequence). CDR3 length: 16 residues. CDR3 coding DNA: TGTGCCAGCAGCCCTTTACTAGCGGGGGACATCAATGAGCAGTTCTTC. Protein product: CASSPLLAGDINEQFF.

The chain combines TRBV9 with TRBJ1-5; D possibly corresponds to TRBD1 (6 bases). The V end was cut by 3 bases, the J end by 6 bases, with 16 bases between. Germline assignment: CDR1 SGDLS and CDR2 YYNGEE. The CDR3 sequence is 15 residues long. CDR3 nucleotides: TGTGCCAGCAGCGCCACTACAGGGTCCGGTCAGCCCCAGCATTTT. Translating it yields CASSATTGSGQPQHF.

In this sample, this clone turned up once. The chain joins TRBV4-2 to TRBJ2-7; 11 bases match TRBD1. From germline, CDR1 is LGHNA and CDR2 YNFKEQ. This CDR3 has 16 amino acids. Trimming removed 4 bases from V and 3 bases from J; junction bases left unmatched: 8. CDR3 bases: TGTGCCAGCAGCCTAAATGCCGGGACAGGGGGCTACGAGCAGTACTTC. Translation: CASSLNAGTGGYEQYF.

The chain employs TRBV19 and TRBJ1-1, with TRBD1 matching 8 bases. The CDR3 sequence is 15 residues long. With 2 bases clipped from V and 4 bases from J, the junction kept 6 bases outside the gene matches. CDR1 LNHDA and CDR2 SQIVND come from the germline V gene (reference sequence). For the CDR3, the DNA is TGTGCCAGTAGTATATCTCAGGGGGCGGCCACTGAAGCTTTCTTT. It codes for CASSISQGAATEAFF.

The chain couples TRBV12-5 to TRBJ1-2; D remains ambiguous. Germline V gene data show CDR1 as LGHNT and CDR2 as FRNRAP. The V and J ends lost 5 bases and 4 bases respectively, with 20 bases between them. CDR3 length: 16 amino acids. The CDR3 DNA is TGTGCTAGTGGTGCCGCTAGACCCTGGATAGGCTATGGCTACACCTTC. Translating it yields CASGAARPWIGYGYTF.

The CDR3 here is CASSGLRGGTDTQYF. The CDR3 bases are TGTGCCAGCAGCGGGCTCCGGGGGGGCACAGATACGCAGTATTTT. J is TRBJ2-3 and V is TRBV9; 7 bases line up with TRBD2. Trimming took 3 bases from V and 1 from J; bases not matched to a gene: 5. The CDR3 has 15 amino acids. Per germline, CDR1 SGDLS and CDR2 YYNGEE.

This chain uses TRBV7-9 with TRBJ2-1; D gene unclear. Trimming took off 1 base at V and 9 bases at J, with 13 bases between the two ends. The CDR3 runs to 14 residues. Germline-derived CDR1 and CDR2 are SEHNR and FQNEAQ (reference sequence). The CDR3 loop reads CASSLDGRPSEQFF. DNA for the CDR3: TGTGCCAGCAGCTTAGATGGTCGCCCTAGTGAGCAGTTCTTC. The complete variable domain, with remaining parts taken from reference TRBV7-9 and TRBJ2-1, reads DTGVSQNPRHKITKRGQNVTFRCDPISEHNRLYWYRQTLGQGPEFLTYFQNEAQLEKSRLLSDRFSAERPKGSFSTLEIQRTEQGDSAMYLCASSLDGRPSEQFFGPGTRLTVL.

V and J are TRBV4-2 and TRBJ2-1, with 13 bases matching TRBD2. The CDR3 has 18 amino acids. J gave up 7 bases and V 0 bases, and 9 bases lay outside the gene matches. In germline, CDR1 is LGHNA, CDR2 YNFKEQ. In nucleotides, the CDR3 is TGTGCCAGCAGCCAAGATACTAGCGGGGGGGCCCCTCGAAATGAGCAGTTCTTC. Translating it yields CASSQDTSGGAPRNEQFF.

The V call is TRBV7-9, the J call TRBJ2-1, with TRBD1 matching over 9 bases. This CDR3 is built from 14 residues. CDR1 and CDR2 from the germline V gene are SEHNR and FQNEAQ (reference sequence). V lost 4 bases and J lost 9; bases outside the gene matches: 7. CDR3 sequence: CASSSGTGRSEQFF. CDR3 DNA sequence: TGTGCCAGCAGCTCGGGGACAGGGAGGAGTGAGCAGTTCTTC.